Reported below is one TCR beta chain. The antigen is undetermined. The primer mix had 60 Vbeta and 13 Jbeta primers. Methods used by the authors: Later, an analysis found roughly 80 million unique TCR beta chains, and about 9.9 million of these were shared. The data were produced by immunoSEQ multiplex PCR, yet TCRdb's version contains in-frame clones alone and is incomplete. V, J and clone size reflect that table, while D and trimming were determined from the DNA. The table lists some 98,000 clones, about 81% of them singletons. The record originates from a study of cytomegalovirus exposure and HLA in healthy donors. Overall study results and limits: Cytomegalovirus association was listed for roughly 160 TCR beta chains. In an earlier analysis, most TCR beta V segments were productive about 87% or about 30% of the time. Most of the CMV-associated TCR beta chains (in a later analysis) appeared to be HLA-restricted.

This clonotype was sampled from a man in his late teens or twenties in good health and CMV-seropositive. Sequencing used PBMCs.

The CDR3 is CASSQYEVNTEAFF. The CDR3 coding sequence is TGTGCCAGCAGCCAATACGAGGTAAACACTGAAGCTTTCTTT. The chain recombines TRBV7-9 with TRBJ1-1; D is undetermined. The CDR3 loop spans 14 amino acids. Germline V gives CDR1 SEHNR, CDR2 FQNEAQ (reference sequence). V was cut by 5 bases and J by 2 bases, with 12 bases left in between.